The rows below give T cell receptor beta chains drawn from one sample of a study of CD8+CD57+ T cells in acquired aplastic anemia. One entry per CDR3 protein, called by TCRdb with MiXCR from the reads. Counted here are over 250,000 distinct CDR3 sequences, 56% occurring once; the ten biggest clones make up around 1.3%. The sequenced sample was sorted CD4+, CD8+, or CD8+CD57+ T cells (not recorded which) from PBMCs. These TCRs come from a human donor with aplastic anemia. CDR3s include the opening cysteine and the closing phenylalanine or tryptophan. D genes are given only for firm matches. The size entry is marked missing in some rows and otherwise reads once, few, many or a size class.

many	TRBV5-5	.	TRBJ1-1	TGTGCCAGCAGCTTTATGGCCGAGGGGACTGAAGCTTTCTTT	CASSFMAEGTEAFF
.	TRBV12-3/TRBV12-4	.	TRBJ2-7	TGTGCCAGCAGCCGACTCTGGTACGAGCAGTACTTC	CASSRLWYEQYF
.	TRBV6-6	TRBD2	TRBJ2-7	TGTGCCAGCAGTTACCGGGGGGACGAGCAGTACTTC	CASSYRGDEQYF
.	TRBV7-8	TRBD2	TRBJ2-1	TGTGCCAGCAGCATACACGCGGGAGGGTACAATGAGCAGTTCTTC	CASSIHAGGYNEQFF
.	TRBV19	TRBD1	TRBJ2-7	TGTGCCAGTGACAGGGGGCCTCCATACGAGCAGTACTTC	CASDRGPPYEQYF
.	TRBV10-3	TRBD1	TRBJ1-2	TGTGCCATCAGCTGGGACAGGGAAGCGGGCTACACCTTC	CAISWDREAGYTF
.	TRBV25-1	.	TRBJ2-7	TGTGCCAGCAGTGAACTGTCTGAGGTTGGGACAATCTACGAGCAGTACTTC	CASSELSEVGTIYEQYF
.	TRBV7-3	TRBD2	TRBJ2-3	TGTGCCAGCAGCCCCCTAGCGGGTACAGATACGCAGTATTTT	CASSPLAGTDTQYF
many	TRBV7-2	TRBD1	TRBJ2-5	TGTGCCAGCAGCAAGGGACAGGATGGGGAGACCCAGTACTTC	CASSKGQDGETQYF
.	TRBV7-2	TRBD1	TRBJ2-7	TGTGCCAGCAGCTCCCGGTGGACAGGGCGCGAGCAGTACTTC	CASSSRWTGREQYF
.	TRBV9	TRBD1	TRBJ2-7	TGTGCCAGCAGCCAAGGGACAGGGGTCGTGTACGAGCAGTACTTC	CASSQGTGVVYEQYF
many	TRBV5-6	.	TRBJ1-2	TGTGCCAGCAGCCCCGGCGGGACTAACTATGGCTACACCTTC	CASSPGGTNYGYTF
.	TRBV7-8	.	TRBJ2-7	TGTGCCAGCAGCTTAGAGGGGGGGCACAGCTACGAGCAGTACTTC	CASSLEGGHSYEQYF
few	TRBV5-4	.	TRBJ2-1	TGTGCCAGCAGCGGCGGGGCAGCGCGGCAGTTCTTC	CASSGGAARQFF
.	TRBV14	TRBD1	TRBJ1-1	TGTGCCAGCAGCCGTTTCCCTGGACAGGGGGCCGAGGGCACTGAAGCTTTCTTT	CASSRFPGQGAEGTEAFF
.	TRBV19	TRBD1	TRBJ2-3	TGTGCCAGTAGTGCGCGTCATACAGGGGTCAGCACAGATACGCAGTATTTT	CASSARHTGVSTDTQYF
many	TRBV10-3	TRBD1	TRBJ1-2	TGTGCCATCAGTGAGTCGACAGGGGCGTCAGGCTATGGCTACACCTTC	CAISESTGASGYGYTF
.	TRBV2	TRBD1	TRBJ1-5	TGTGCCAGCAGTGAAGATGGGACAGGGTCGGGCAATCAGCCCCAGCATTTT	CASSEDGTGSGNQPQHF
once	TRBV20-1	.	TRBJ2-7	TGCAGTGCTAGGTGGGGTAGTTCCTACGAGCAGTACTTC	CSARWGSSYEQYF
few	TRBV7-6	.	TRBJ2-7	TGTGCCAGCAGCTTAGGCAGGGACACGGGCTCCTACGAGCAGTACTTC	CASSLGRDTGSYEQYF
many	TRBV6-6	.	TRBJ1-1	TGTGCCAGCAGCCCCGTCGGCGGTGAAGCTTTCTTT	CASSPVGGEAFF
.	TRBV7-9	TRBD1	TRBJ2-2	TGTGCCAGCAGCTTAGCTTTCGACAGGGGGAACACCGGGGAGCTGTTTTTT	CASSLAFDRGNTGELFF
.	TRBV7-9	.	TRBJ1-5	TGTGCCAGCAGCTTTGCGGGTCAGGCTGTCAGCAATCAGCCCCAGCATTTT	CASSFAGQAVSNQPQHF
.	TRBV2	TRBD2	TRBJ2-5	TGTGCCAGCGCGTCAGTGGGGCGGGGGCAAGAGACCCAGTACTTC	CASASVGRGQETQYF
.	TRBV5-1	.	TRBJ2-7	TGCGCCAGCAGCTTGGTCCGAGGATTGGAGGGGGGCGAGCAGTACTTC	CASSLVRGLEGGEQYF
.	TRBV10-3	.	TRBJ1-1	TGTGCCAGCTCATCCTACAGGAACACTGAAGCTTTCTTT	CASSSYRNTEAFF
.	TRBV20-1	.	TRBJ2-5	TGCAGTGCTAGAGAACCTCGTCAGAGGCGCCAAGAGACCCAGTACTTC	CSAREPRQRRQETQYF
once	TRBV7-9	TRBD1	TRBJ1-2	TGTGCCAGCAGCCCTGGACAGGGACTATATGGCTACACCTTC	CASSPGQGLYGYTF
.	TRBV9	.	TRBJ1-1	TGTGCCAGCAGCGTTCAGGGACATATGAACACTGAAGCTTTCTTT	CASSVQGHMNTEAFF
.	TRBV20-1	TRBD1	TRBJ2-5	TGCAGTGCTACGGGACAGGGGTCCGGGGAGACCCAGTACTTC	CSATGQGSGETQYF
many	TRBV5-1	TRBD1	TRBJ1-1	TGCGCCAGCAGCTTGCTACTTTCAGGGGGCACTGAAGCTTTCTTT	CASSLLLSGGTEAFF
.	TRBV5-1	.	TRBJ1-1	TGCGCCAGCAGCTTAACAGGGCGCACTGAAGCTTTCTTT	CASSLTGRTEAFF
.	TRBV10-3	.	TRBJ2-7	TGTGCCATCAGTGAATACAAGCGGGCTGTCTACGAGCAGTACTTC	CAISEYKRAVYEQYF
.	TRBV12-3/TRBV12-4	.	TRBJ2-1	TGTGCCAGCAGTTTAGTCCGACAACAGCTCTTC	CASSLVRQQLF
many	TRBV6-1	TRBD1	TRBJ2-5	TGTGCCAGCTTTTTTAGGGACAGTTGGCACCAAGAGACCCAGTACTTC	CASFFRDSWHQETQYF